The 12 T cell receptor beta chains presented below share a single source sample, sequenced in a study of shared clonotypes between healthy human individuals (dated by TCRdb to the early 2020s). Library generation was performed with the immunoSEQ multiplex PCR assay. TCRdb's version of the immuneACCESS table is confined to in-frame rearrangements and falls short of the full clone set. An unresolved V gene accounts for under half of the shortfall where checked; the remainder is of unknown origin. This sample comprises over a million clones, 78% of them detected only once. The biggest ten clones account for 0.4% to 0.55% of the sample. Material: memory CD4+ T cells from PBMCs. The sample's cell subset or site label is to be understood as: CD45RA-negative fraction. The receptors were gathered from a man between 18 and 35 years old in good health. Some clones in this sample may be carry-over from other donors' samples.

This rearrangement joins TRBV16 to TRBJ2-1; no clear D gene. CDR3 length equals 14 residues. Trimming removed 3 bases from V and 1 base from J, with 7 bases in between. From germline, CDR1 is KGHSY and CDR2 FQNENV. The CDR3, as DNA: TGTGCCAGCAGCCAGCGCGGTTCCTACAATGAGCAGTTCTTC. Translated: CASSQRGSYNEQFF.

The chain employs TRBV11-2 and TRBJ2-5, with 9 bases that match TRBD2. Matching the DNA end better, TRBJ2-7 makes the J call doubtful. In germline, CDR1 is SGHAT, CDR2 FQNNGV. The CDR3 sequence is 15 residues long. The CDR3 nucleotides are TGTGCCAGCAGCTCCATAGCGGGAGTCTCCTACGAGCAGTACTTC. Its protein product is CASSSIAGVSYEQYF.

The rearrangement joins TRBV27 to TRBJ1-5; a possible D gene is TRBD1 (5 bases). Trimming removed 1 base at V and 5 bases at J, with 9 bases between. In germline, CDR1 is MNHEY, CDR2 SMNVEV (reference sequence). This CDR3 is 14 amino acids long. DNA of the CDR3: TGTGCCAGCAGTTTATTAGCAGGGTATCAGCCCCAGCATTTT. Translating it yields CASSLLAGYQPQHF.

The chain has TRBV10-3 and TRBJ2-1; 12 bases align to TRBD2. This CDR3 comprises 16 residues. Germline V gene data show CDR1 as ENHRY and CDR2 as SYGVKD. The J segment lost 4 bases and the V segment lost 2 bases, leaving 3 bases of the junction unmatched. This CDR3 reads CAISEPGLAGYNEQFF. The CDR3 DNA reads as TGTGCCATCAGTGAGCCCGGACTAGCGGGATACAATGAGCAGTTCTTC.

The chain recombines TRBV11-2 with TRBJ2-3; 8 nucleotides match TRBD2. V was pared by 5 bases and J by 2 bases, with 6 bases of the junction left unmatched. Germline V gene lookup returns CDR1 SGHAT and CDR2 FQNNGV. The CDR3 length is 15 residues. In DNA, the CDR3 is TGTGCCAGCAGCGCTCGGGGGGGAGACACAGATACGCAGTATTTT. Translation gives CASSARGGDTDTQYF.

The chain combines TRBV7-9 with TRBJ1-5; tentative D call: TRBD1 (5 bases). Germline CDR1 reads SEHNR; CDR2 reads FQNEAQ (reference sequence). The CDR3 has 14 amino acids. V was shortened by 2 bases and J by 3 bases, with 8 bases between the two germline ends. This chain's CDR3 is CASSLRDANQPQHF. The CDR3 DNA reads as TGTGCCAGCAGCTTACGGGACGCCAATCAGCCCCAGCATTTT. Based on the CDR3 plus reference TRBV7-9 and TRBJ1-5, the full variable domain is DTGVSQNPRHKITKRGQNVTFRCDPISEHNRLYWYRQTLGQGPEFLTYFQNEAQLEKSRLLSDRFSAERPKGSFSTLEIQRTEQGDSAMYLCASSLRDANQPQHFGDGTRLSIL.

Comments on this clone: This CDR3 is also generated by other DNA sequences in the sample. The rearrangement joins TRBV30 to TRBJ2-7; D ambiguous. The germline V and J ends were trimmed by 1 base and 0 bases, with 4 bases remaining between them. CDR1 and CDR2 (germline): GTSNPN, SVGIG (reference sequence). The CDR3 extends over 12 amino acids. Written as DNA, the CDR3 is TGTGCCTGGAGTGGCGGCTCCTACGAGCAGTACTTC. Translated, it gives CAWSGGSYEQYF. Complete variable domain (other parts from reference TRBV30 and TRBJ2-7): SQTIHQWPATLVQPVGSPLSLECTVEGTSNPNLYWYRQAAGRGLQLLFYSVGIGQISSEVPQNLSASRPQDRQFILSSKKLLLSDSGFYLCAWSGGSYEQYFGPGTRLTVT.

Of note for this clone: It may be a read error: a sequence one base away is much more abundant. The chain couples TRBV28 to TRBJ1-4, with 7 bases lining up with TRBD1. J was trimmed by 0 bases and V by 4 bases; bases with no gene match: 5. Looked up from germline, CDR1 is MDHEN and CDR2 is SYDVKM. The CDR3 totals 16 residues. The DNA for the CDR3 is TGTGCCAGCAGTTCCCAAGGGACAGCAACTAATGAAAAACTGTTTTTT. Translating gives CASSSQGTATNEKLFF. Variable domain in full (rest from reference TRBV28 and TRBJ1-4): DVKVTQSSRYLVKRTGEKVFLECVQDMDHENMFWYRQDPGLGLRLIYFSYDVKMKEKGDIPEGYSVSREKKERFSLILESASTNQTSMYLCASSSQGTATNEKLFFGSGTQLSVL.

The V and J genes are TRBV28 and TRBJ1-1, with 7 bases that match TRBD1. The CDR3 has 15 amino acids. CDR1 is MDHEN and CDR2 is SYDVKM in the germline V gene. Trimming at V came to 1 base and at J to 1 base, leaving 3 bases not matched to a gene. Here the CDR3 reads CASSLFGTENTEAFF. The CDR3 coding sequence is TGTGCCAGCAGTTTATTTGGGACAGAGAACACTGAAGCTTTCTTT. Full variable domain (rest looked up from reference TRBV28 and TRBJ1-1): DVKVTQSSRYLVKRTGEKVFLECVQDMDHENMFWYRQDPGLGLRLIYFSYDVKMKEKGDIPEGYSVSREKKERFSLILESASTNQTSMYLCASSLFGTENTEAFFGQGTRLTVV.

The chain recombines TRBV28 with TRBJ2-7; 11 bases are shared with TRBD1. The germline gives CDR1 MDHEN, CDR2 SYDVKM. V was pared by 11 bases and J by 7 bases, with 19 bases of the junction left unmatched. The CDR3 has 16 amino acids. The CDR3 is CASTTTGTGGSREQYF. CDR3 bases: TGTGCCTCCACAACAACCGGGACAGGGGGTTCGCGGGAGCAGTACTTC.

This rearrangement joins TRBV7-8 to TRBJ2-6; TRBD2 might be the D (6 bases). This CDR3 contains 18 residues. CDR1 is SGHVS, CDR2 FQNEAQ, per germline. V dropped 1 base and J dropped 0 bases, with 13 bases sitting between them. The CDR3 loop reads CASSLEEGPSSGANVLTF. The CDR3 DNA reads TGTGCCAGCAGCTTAGAGGAGGGCCCAAGCTCTGGGGCCAACGTCCTGACTTTC.

The V gene is TRBV7-2, the J gene TRBJ2-7; D not resolved. V was trimmed by 5 bases and J by 3 bases, leaving 14 bases between them. The germline CDR1 and CDR2 sequences are SGHTA and FQGNSA. The CDR3 covers 14 residues. The CDR3 region is CASSPRARDYEQYF. CDR3 sequence (DNA): TGTGCCAGCAGCCCCCGGGCGAGAGACTACGAGCAGTACTTC.